Included here is one TCR beta chain sequence, with context. This specimen belongs to a study of blood T cells in healthy people across ages. Germline CDR1 reads SGHRS; CDR2 reads YFSETQ. Trimming took 1 base from V and 5 from J; bases not matched to a gene: 6. The CDR3 contains 15 residues. A second about 6 to 11 cycle PCR used barcoded and J-beta primers. TCRdb ran MiXCR on the 5' RACE reads and lists one entry per CDR3 protein. The table lists around 620,000 distinct CDR3 sequences, 27% of them singletons, with approximately 17% in the top ten. What was sequenced was blood. J is TRBJ2-1 and V is TRBV5-1, with 7 bases fitting TRBD2. This clonotype was obtained from a woman in her 70s in good health. The chain's CDR3 is CASSLTGGVNNEQFF. In DNA, the CDR3 is TGCGCCAGCAGCTTGACGGGGGGTGTGAACAATGAGCAGTTCTTC. The whole variable domain, filled in from reference TRBV5-1 and TRBJ2-1, reads KAGVTQTPRYLIKTRGQQVTLSCSPISGHRSVSWYQQTPGQGLQFLFEYFSETQRNKGNFPGRFSGRQFSNSRSEMNVSTLELGDSALYLCASSLTGGVNNEQFFGPGTRLTVL.